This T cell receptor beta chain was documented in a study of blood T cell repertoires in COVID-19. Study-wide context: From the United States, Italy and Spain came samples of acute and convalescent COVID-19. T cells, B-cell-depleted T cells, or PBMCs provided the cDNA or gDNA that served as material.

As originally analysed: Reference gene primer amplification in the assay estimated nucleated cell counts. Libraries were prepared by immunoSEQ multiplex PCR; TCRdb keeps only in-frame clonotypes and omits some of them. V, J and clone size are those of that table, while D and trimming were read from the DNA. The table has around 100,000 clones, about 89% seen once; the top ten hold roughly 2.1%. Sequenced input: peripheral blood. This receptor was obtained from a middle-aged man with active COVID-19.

The CDR3 DNA reads as TGTGCCAGCAGCAAAAGACAGGGGGCCTCCACCGGGGAGCTGTTTTTT. Translation: CASSKRQGASTGELFF. The chain combines TRBV7-8 with TRBJ2-2; 10 bases map to TRBD1. CDR1 and CDR2 (germline): SGHVS, FQNEAQ. J lost 4 bases, V lost 5 bases, and 7 bases had no gene match. This CDR3 spans 16 amino acids. The full variable domain, in which reference TRBV7-8 and TRBJ2-2 provide the parts outside the CDR3, is GAGVSQSPRYKVAKRGQDVALRCDPISGHVSLFWYQQALGQGPEFLTYFQNEAQLDKSGLPSDRFFAERPEGSVSTLKIQRTQQEDSAVYLCASSKRQGASTGELFFGEGSRLTVL.